Sequencing of this TCR beta chain was carried out in a study of tumor-infiltrating lymphocytes in localized non-small cell lung cancer. The study, taken as a whole, reports: No link was found between tumor T-cell fraction and recurrence-free survival.

Comments on this clone: Its target is not known.

Generated by immunoSEQ multiplex PCR, the TCRdb table keeps only in-frame clones and is missing some. The table has fewer than 20,000 clones, roughly 78% seen once; the top ten hold about 9.4%. CDR1 and CDR2 (germline): SQVTM, ANQGSEA. V was clipped by 4 bases and J by 2 bases, with 11 bases between them. The length of the CDR3 is 13 residues. The rearrangement links TRBV29-1 to TRBJ1-2, with a tentative D call TRBD1 (6 bases). Sequences were obtained from lung tumor tissue. The clonotype was recovered from a human donor with non-small cell lung cancer. In DNA form, the CDR3 reads TGCAGCGTTGGGCCTGGACAGAACTATGGCTACACCTTC. It codes for CSVGPGQNYGYTF.